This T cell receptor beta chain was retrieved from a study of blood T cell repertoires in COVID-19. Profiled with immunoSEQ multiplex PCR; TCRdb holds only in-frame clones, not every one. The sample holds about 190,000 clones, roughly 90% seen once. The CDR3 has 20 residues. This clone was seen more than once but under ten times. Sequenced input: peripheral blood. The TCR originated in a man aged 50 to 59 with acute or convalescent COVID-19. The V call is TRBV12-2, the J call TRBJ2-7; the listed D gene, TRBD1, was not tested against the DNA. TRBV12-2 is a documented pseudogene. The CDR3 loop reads CASRLALRTGVTISSYEQYV. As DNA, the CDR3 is TGTGCAAGTCGCTTAGCGCTTCGGACAGGGGTGACGATTTCTTCCTACGAGCAGTACGTC.